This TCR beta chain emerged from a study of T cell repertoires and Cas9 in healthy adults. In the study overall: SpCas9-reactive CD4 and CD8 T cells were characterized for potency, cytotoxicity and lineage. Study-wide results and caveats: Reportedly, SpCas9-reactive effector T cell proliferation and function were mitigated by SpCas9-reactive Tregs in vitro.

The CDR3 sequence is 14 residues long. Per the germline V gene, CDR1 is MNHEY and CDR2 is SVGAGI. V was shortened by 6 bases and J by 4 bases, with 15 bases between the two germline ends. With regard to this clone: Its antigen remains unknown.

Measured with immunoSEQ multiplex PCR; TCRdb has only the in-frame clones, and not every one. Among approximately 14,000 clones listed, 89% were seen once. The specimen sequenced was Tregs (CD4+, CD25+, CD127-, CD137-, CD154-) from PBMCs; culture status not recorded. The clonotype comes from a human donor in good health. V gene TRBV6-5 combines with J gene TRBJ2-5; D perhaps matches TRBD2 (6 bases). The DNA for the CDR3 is TGTGCCAGCAGAGAGGACTATTCACGAGAGACCCAGTACTTC. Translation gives CASREDYSRETQYF.